This T cell receptor (beta chain) was identified during a study of Ad26.COV2.S vaccination and SARS-CoV-2 variants (dated by TCRdb to the early 2020s). Background for the entire study: Sequencing of the TCRbeta repertoire served to evaluate the specificity and breadth of SARS-CoV-2-reactive T cell receptors following Ad26.COV2.S vaccination. The TCR-sequenced set comprised about 32 samples: about 19 Ad26.COV2.S vaccine recipients, 5 placebo recipients and 8 SARS-CoV-2 convalescent individuals. Here is what the overall study found, with its caveats: Spike-specific TCR breadth was higher in Ad26.COV2.S recipients than in placebo recipients (P = 0.0014). The authors noted that total T cell responses may have been underestimated by the TCR breadth and depth analyses. Substantial breadth of spike-specific CD8+ and CD4+ T cell responses was reported after vaccination. Vaccine and placebo recipients had similar non-spike TCR breadth, a finding consistent with the vaccine containing only spike.

In light of the paper, this sample's time point label describes: individuals recovered from natural SARS-CoV-2 infection. This clone was recorded a few times. No antigen is known for it. No base quality information exists; no much larger clone differs at one position. TCRbeta CDR3 regions were sequenced with the immunoSEQ Assay. After extraction, genomic DNA underwent amplification by bias-controlled multiplex PCR, followed by high-throughput sequencing. In the paper's pipeline: To quantify the absolute abundance of each unique TCRbeta CDR3 region, sequences were collapsed and filtered. Usable DNA was measured by amplifying reference genes present in all nucleated cells, and TCRbeta template counts were normalized to that usable DNA to estimate T cell fraction. Repertoire TCRs were annotated as SARS-CoV-2-specific by exact matching of V gene, CDR3 amino acid sequence and J gene to a known reactive TCR set. The reference SARS-CoV-2 TCR set was derived from MIRA and filtered for enrichment in COVID-19-positive ImmuneCODE repertoires, a step that removed public or cross-reactive TCRs. Using the MIRA antigens, annotated TCRs were further analysed by specific ORF or by position within an ORF. Breadth was defined as annotated unique rearrangements over total unique productive rearrangements; depth was the summed frequency of those rearrangements. TCR breadth was compared between groups using two-sided Wilcoxon rank-sum tests. Here the immuneACCESS table is served through TCRdb, limited to in-frame sequences with V and J called. Missing clones are a known gap in these copies; in checked studies unresolved V genes cover under half, and the rest lacks a known reason. The V and J calls and clone size were taken over from that table, and D and trimming were inferred from the DNA. The sample yields about 350,000 clones; around 92% were counted once. In total, the top ten clones hold around 4% of the sample.

The junction shows trimming of 5 bases on V and 5 bases on J, plus 12 bases between the germline ends. The germline V gene encodes CDR1 MNHEY and CDR2 SVGAGI. The CDR3 starts with the cysteine, ends with the phenylalanine, and has 13 residues. CDR3 DNA only is kept here, 39 bases in frame from base 1. This specimen consisted of peripheral blood, obtained after recovery from COVID-19. This receptor was identified in a human donor who had recovered from COVID-19. The chain employs TRBV6-5 and TRBJ1-1; confidence is insufficient to name the D gene. Here the CDR3 is given as CASSRDQVTEAFF. The nucleotide sequence reads TGTGCCAGCAGTCGCGACCAGGTGACTGAAGCTTTCTTT.